These 30 T cell receptor beta chains originate from one sample sequenced in a study of human T cells and chemical hapten exposure. TCRdb re-called the RACE reads through MiXCR, storing one row per CDR3 protein. Among around 99,000 distinct CDR3 sequences listed, roughly a tenth were seen once. The sample's time point: patch test 2, 6 weeks after DPC sensitization. Treatment indicated: therapeutic diphenylcyclopropenone sensitization with weekly scalp DPC. Sample: whole blood, taken in connection with sensitization to the hapten diphenylcyclopropenone (DPC). The receptors were sampled from a woman aged 40-49 years with alopecia areata. Some clones in this sample may be carry-over from other donors' samples.

In its sample, this clonotype was seen many times. The chain's CDR3 is CASSLDSNSPLHF. The CDR3 coding sequence is TGTGCCAGCAGCTTGGACAGCAATTCACCCCTCCACTTT. The V gene is TRBV11-1, the J gene TRBJ1-6, with TRBD1 as a possible D gene (6 bases). This CDR3 is built from 13 residues. V was cut by 3 bases and J by 7 bases, with 7 bases left in between. CDR1 and CDR2 (germline): SGHAT, FQDESV (reference sequence).

The chain is built from TRBV11-1 and TRBJ2-4; D is unclear. With 1 base removed from V and 0 bases from J, the gap between germline ends came to 10 bases. Germline V gene sequence: CDR1 SGHAT, CDR2 FQDESV (reference sequence). This CDR3 is 16 amino acids long. The CDR3 sequence: CASSLGREIAKNIQYF. The CDR3 DNA reads as TGTGCCAGCAGCTTAGGCCGAGAGATAGCCAAAAACATTCAGTACTTC.

The chain uses TRBV7-2 and TRBJ2-1; no definite D call. Germline values: CDR1 SGHTA, CDR2 FQGNSA. The CDR3 is made up of 14 amino acids. The V and J ends lost 2 bases and 2 bases respectively, with 7 bases between them. The CDR3 DNA reads as TGTGCCAGCAGCTTACCCCCTGCCTACAATGAGCAGTTCTTC. Amino acid sequence: CASSLPPAYNEQFF.

This clonotype was found a few times. This sequence joins TRBV6-5 and TRBJ2-7; 8 nucleotides line up with TRBD1. This CDR3 spans 12 amino acids. V was clipped by 5 bases and J by 6 bases; unmatched bases: 3. Germline loops: CDR1 MNHEY, CDR2 SVGAGI. Here the CDR3 DNA reads TGTGCCAGCAGTAGGACAGGGCGCGAGCAGTACTTC. Its translation: CASSRTGREQYF.

This clonotype was seen a few times. CDR3 nucleotides: TGTGCCATCAGTGAGTCATCGGAGACCCAGTACTTC. It yields the protein CAISESSETQYF. This sequence joins TRBV10-3 and TRBJ2-5; the D is unclear. The germline V gene has CDR1 ENHRY and CDR2 SYGVKD. This CDR3 is 12 amino acids long. V dropped 0 bases and J dropped 5 bases, with 4 bases sitting between them.

The chain has TRBV7-8 and TRBJ2-5; 7 bases fit TRBD2. The CDR3 sequence is 14 residues long. Germline CDR1 reads SGHVS; CDR2 reads FQNEAQ. Germline trimming cut 4 bases from V and 4 bases from J; bases unmatched to any gene: 6. CDR3 amino acids: CASSSWEGRETQYF. DNA for the CDR3: TGTGCCAGCAGCTCGTGGGAGGGCCGAGAGACCCAGTACTTC.

This clonotype was seen a few times. The chain links TRBV10-3 to TRBJ2-2; 10 bases line up with TRBD1. CDR1 and CDR2 (germline): ENHRY, SYGVKD. The V segment lost 6 bases and the J segment 5 bases; nucleotides outside the gene matches: 6. This CDR3 contains 15 residues. The CDR3 DNA follows: TGTGCCATCAGCCAAGGGGACAGGGGAACCGGGGAGCTGTTTTTT. Translated, it gives CAISQGDRGTGELFF.

This clonotype was detected ten times or more. The chain combines TRBV27 with TRBJ1-2; D gene ambiguous. In germline, CDR1 is MNHEY, CDR2 SMNVEV (reference sequence). The CDR3 runs to 13 residues. V lost 3 bases and J lost 6, with 11 bases in between. The CDR3 here is CASSFLSSDGYTF. The CDR3 DNA is TGTGCCAGCAGTTTCCTCAGTTCGGATGGCTACACCTTC.

This clonotype was seen repeatedly, ten times or more. The gene calls are TRBV7-2 and TRBJ1-5; D might be TRBD1 (6 bases). From germline, CDR1 is SGHTA and CDR2 FQGNSA. The length of the CDR3 is 15 residues. Trimming stripped 3 bases from V and 3 bases from J, with 12 bases between. The chain's CDR3 is CASSLYREYNQPQHF. The CDR3 DNA is TGTGCCAGCAGCTTGTACAGGGAATACAATCAGCCCCAGCATTTT.

This clonotype occurred many times. The rearrangement uses TRBV3-2 and TRBJ2-1; the listed D gene, TRBD2, was not tested against the DNA. TRBV3-2 is noted as a pseudogene. This CDR3 has 17 amino acids. The CDR3 DNA follows: TGTGCCAGCAGCCTAGTATCACAGCGGGGGGGTGACAATGAGCAGTTCTTC. Its translation is CASSLVSQRGGDNEQFF.

This clonotype was picked up a small number of times. The DNA of the CDR3 is TGTGCCAGCAAGGGACTAGCGGGAAACTACGAGCAGTACTTC. Amino acid sequence: CASKGLAGNYEQYF. The chain couples TRBV6-5 to TRBJ2-7; 13 positions match TRBD2. The CDR3 has 14 amino acids. Germline CDR1 is MNHEY and CDR2 is SVGAGI. Losses at the gene ends were 7 bases for V and 3 bases for J; bases not matched to a gene: 3.

This clonotype was observed many times. This chain uses TRBV7-2 with TRBJ2-3; D ambiguous. CDR3 size: 14 residues. V was pared by 0 bases and J by 0 bases, with 4 bases between. CDR1 is SGHTA, CDR2 FQGNSA, per germline. The CDR3 DNA reads TGTGCCAGCAGCTTAGCGTTTAGCACAGATACGCAGTATTTT. Translation gives CASSLAFSTDTQYF.

The chain carries TRBV5-1 and TRBJ2-1; TRBD2 matches 8 bases. V trimming: 4 bases; J trimming: 10 bases; junction bases outside the gene matches: 13. The CDR3 consists of 15 residues. Germline CDR1 SGHRS, CDR2 YFSETQ. Here the CDR3 reads CASSPSGGVHEEQFF. CDR3 DNA sequence: TGCGCCAGCAGCCCCAGCGGGGGAGTTCATGAGGAGCAGTTCTTC.

This chain joins TRBV7-2 and TRBJ2-2; 7 bases agree with TRBD2. Germline V CDR1 and CDR2: SGHTA, FQGNSA. J lost 7 bases, V lost 5 bases, and 4 bases had no gene match. This CDR3 is 13 amino acids long. For the CDR3, the DNA is TGTGCCAGCAGCCTGGGAGGGGTCGGGGAGCTGTTTTTT. Its translation is CASSLGGVGELFF. The variable domain in full, with the rest retrieved from reference TRBV7-2 and TRBJ2-2, is GAGVSQSPSNKVTEKGKDVELRCDPISGHTALYWYRQSLGQGLEFLIYFQGNSAPDKSGLPSDRFSAERTGGSVSTLTIQRTQQEDSAVYLCASSLGGVGELFFGEGSRLTVL.

With regard to this clonotype: Possible read error: a much larger clone is one base away. The gene calls are TRBV24-1 and TRBJ2-1; 8 positions match TRBD1. After removal of 2 bases from V and 6 bases from J, the junction contained 8 bases not matched to a gene. From germline, CDR1 is KGHDR and CDR2 SFDVKD. The CDR3 extends over 16 amino acids. CDR3 in amino acids: CATSDSIRTGSNEQFF. The CDR3 DNA reads TGTGCCACCAGTGATTCGATTAGGACAGGGAGCAATGAGCAGTTCTTC.

This clonotype occurred many times. The gene calls are TRBV11-2 and TRBJ2-3, with D tentatively TRBD1 (7 bases). Trimming left V 5 bases short and J 2 bases short, with 14 bases between. The CDR3 has 15 amino acids. Germline V gene lookup returns CDR1 SGHAT and CDR2 FQNNGV. CDR3 loop: CASSQGGRATDTQYF. CDR3 DNA sequence: TGTGCCAGCAGCCAGGGGGGCCGGGCCACAGATACGCAGTATTTT. Variable domain in full (rest from reference TRBV11-2 and TRBJ2-3): EAGVAQSPRYKIIEKRQSVAFWCNPISGHATLYWYQQILGQGPKLLIQFQNNGVVDDSQLPKDRFSAERLKGVDSTLKIQPAKLEDSAVYLCASSQGGRATDTQYFGPGTRLTVL.

V is TRBV7-9 and J is TRBJ2-3; 9 bases are a match to TRBD2. The CDR3 is 17 residues long. Germline lookup yields CDR1 SEHNR and CDR2 FQNEAQ (reference sequence). The ends lost 1 base at V and 2 bases at J; junction bases unmatched: 7. The CDR3 DNA reads as TGTGCCAGCAGCTTAGGCCCGACTAGCGGATACACAGATACGCAGTATTTT. This sequence encodes CASSLGPTSGYTDTQYF.

V is TRBV12-3 or TRBV12-4 and J is TRBJ2-1; TRBD1 aligns across 7 bases. This CDR3 has 15 amino acids. V lost 3 bases and J lost 4; bases outside the gene matches: 6. DNA of the CDR3: TGTGCCAGCAGTTTTGAGGGACAGAAATACAATGAGCAGTTCTTC. Translation: CASSFEGQKYNEQFF.

This clonotype was counted ten times or more. The chain uses TRBV7-6 and TRBJ2-3; unclear D gene. Trimming took 0 bases from V and 2 from J, leaving 3 bases between them. The CDR3 runs to 13 residues. Germline V gene data show CDR1 as SGHVS and CDR2 as FNYEAQ. CDR3 region: CASSLAPTDTQYF. DNA for the CDR3: TGTGCCAGCAGCTTAGCTCCCACAGATACGCAGTATTTT.

The sample holds a few counts of this clonotype. V and J are TRBV6-6 and TRBJ1-2; D gene unclear. There are 15 residues in the CDR3. V lost 0 bases and J 3 bases, leaving 11 bases between the germline ends. Germline loops: CDR1 MNHNY, CDR2 SVGAGI (reference sequence). The CDR3 reads CASSYSIGSHYGYTF. The CDR3 DNA reads TGTGCCAGCAGTTACTCGATCGGATCCCACTATGGCTACACCTTC.

The sample holds many counts of this clonotype. The chain joins TRBV6-5 to TRBJ1-4; TRBD1 might be the D (5 bases). V was pared by 2 bases and J by 5 bases, with 18 bases between. CDR1 is MNHEY and CDR2 is SVGAGI in the germline V gene. This CDR3 spans 17 amino acids. CDR3: CASSYRGTASVNEKLFF. Here the CDR3 DNA reads TGTGCCAGCAGTTACCGCGGGACGGCGTCCGTAAATGAAAAACTGTTTTTT.

This clonotype occurred many times. V gene TRBV6-5 combines with J gene TRBJ2-7; D gene uncertain. The CDR3 consists of 17 residues. Trimming shortened V by 0 bases and J by 3 bases, and 18 bases separated the two germline ends. The germline V gene has CDR1 MNHEY and CDR2 SVGAGI. CDR3: CASSYSKQSPRSYEQYF. CDR3 nucleotides: TGTGCCAGCAGTTACTCGAAACAGAGTCCCCGGAGCTACGAGCAGTACTTC.

This clonotype has a count of ten or more. The V call is TRBV30, the J call TRBJ1-1; 8 positions match TRBD1. J lost 5 bases, V lost 4 bases, and 6 bases had no gene match. Germline CDR1 and CDR2: GTSNPN and SVGIG (reference sequence). This CDR3 comprises 13 residues. The CDR3 sequence: CAWTAGGRTEAFF. The CDR3 DNA sequence: TGTGCCTGGACCGCAGGGGGCCGTACTGAAGCTTTCTTT.

There are a few counts of this clonotype. The chain recombines TRBV11-2 with TRBJ2-1, with 8 bases aligning to TRBD2. The CDR3 consists of 15 residues. With V trimmed by 5 bases and J by 2 bases, 5 bases remained unmatched. Germline-derived CDR1 and CDR2 are SGHAT and FQNNGV. The CDR3: CASSAAAGAYNEQFF. CDR3 DNA sequence: TGTGCCAGCAGCGCAGCAGCGGGGGCCTACAATGAGCAGTTCTTC.

The chain recombines TRBV30 with TRBJ2-7, with unresolved D. Germline V gene lookup returns CDR1 GTSNPN and CDR2 SVGIG (reference sequence). CDR3 length: 12 amino acids. V was clipped by 3 bases and J by 3 bases, with 9 bases between them. CDR3 in amino acids: CAWRAGFYEQYF. CDR3 DNA sequence: TGTGCCTGGAGGGCAGGCTTCTACGAGCAGTACTTC. Based on the CDR3 plus reference TRBV30 and TRBJ2-7, the full variable domain is SQTIHQWPATLVQPVGSPLSLECTVEGTSNPNLYWYRQAAGRGLQLLFYSVGIGQISSEVPQNLSASRPQDRQFILSSKKLLLSDSGFYLCAWRAGFYEQYFGPGTRLTVT.

This sequence joins TRBV6-5 and TRBJ2-7, with TRBD1 matching 8 bases. Germline V lookup: CDR1 MNHEY, CDR2 SVGAGI. The CDR3 loop spans 13 amino acids. V was pared by 6 bases and J by 3 bases, with 4 bases of the junction left unmatched. CDR3 in DNA: TGTGCCAGCAGGGGGGACAGGAGCTACGAGCAGTACTTC. Translation gives CASRGDRSYEQYF.

The V and J genes are TRBV5-1 and TRBJ2-3; 8 bases match TRBD1. Germline trimming cut 4 bases from V and 4 bases from J; bases unmatched to any gene: 8. This CDR3 region has 15 residues. CDR1 is SGHRS and CDR2 is YFSETQ in the germline V gene. The CDR3 coding sequence is TGCGCCAGCAGCGTCGGACAGGGTAGGGCAGATACGCAGTATTTT. It translates to CASSVGQGRADTQYF.

This clonotype appeared a few times. V is TRBV11-2 and J is TRBJ1-1; no definite D call. The germline V and J ends were trimmed by 3 bases and 10 bases, with 12 bases remaining between them. Germline V gene data show CDR1 as SGHAT and CDR2 as FQNNGV. CDR3 length: 12 amino acids. CDR3 amino acids: CASSFTTSLAFF. As DNA, the CDR3 is TGTGCCAGCAGCTTTACGACATCTTTAGCTTTCTTT. The variable domain in full, completed from reference TRBV11-2 and TRBJ1-1, reads EAGVAQSPRYKIIEKRQSVAFWCNPISGHATLYWYQQILGQGPKLLIQFQNNGVVDDSQLPKDRFSAERLKGVDSTLKIQPAKLEDSAVYLCASSFTTSLAFFGQGTRLTVV.

The chain couples TRBV20-1 to TRBJ2-2, with unresolved D. The CDR3 runs 16 residues. Germline V gene data show CDR1 as DFQATT and CDR2 as SNEGSKA (reference sequence). V lost 6 bases and J 2 bases, leaving 19 bases between the germline ends. CDR3 in DNA: TGCAGTGCCACCCTCGCGTTAGGGCTAAACACCGGGGAGCTGTTTTTT. This codes for CSATLALGLNTGELFF.

This clonotype was detected many times. The chain is built from TRBV6-2 or TRBV6-3 and TRBJ1-5; 8 bases line up with TRBD1. The length of the CDR3 is 16 residues. The V segment lost 2 bases and the J segment 11 bases; nucleotides outside the gene matches: 14. CDR1 is MNHEY and CDR2 is SVGEGT in the germline V gene. This CDR3 is CASSYGGGGQGRTQHF. Written as DNA, the CDR3 is TGTGCCAGCAGTTACGGGGGGGGAGGACAGGGCAGGACCCAGCATTTT.